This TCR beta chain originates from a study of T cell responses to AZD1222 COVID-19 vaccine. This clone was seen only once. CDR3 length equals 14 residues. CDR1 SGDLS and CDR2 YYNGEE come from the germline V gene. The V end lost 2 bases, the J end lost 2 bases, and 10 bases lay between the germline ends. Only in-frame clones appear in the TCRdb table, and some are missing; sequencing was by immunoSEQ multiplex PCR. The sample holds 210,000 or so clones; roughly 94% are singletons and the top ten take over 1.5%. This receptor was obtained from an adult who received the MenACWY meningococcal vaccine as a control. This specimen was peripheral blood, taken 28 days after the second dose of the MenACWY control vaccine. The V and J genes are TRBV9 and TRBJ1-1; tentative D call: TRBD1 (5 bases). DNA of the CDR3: TGTGCCAGCAGCGTTGGGGGGACCAACACTGAAGCTTTCTTT. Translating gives CASSVGGTNTEAFF.